The 24 T cell receptor beta chains given below trace back to one sample, sequenced in a study of blood T cell repertoires in COVID-19. The table came from immunoSEQ multiplex PCR; TCRdb's copy has only in-frame clones and leaves some out. The sample carries about 150,000 clones, 65% to 85% recorded once. The sample consisted of peripheral blood. These receptors were collected from a woman aged 70 to 79 who had recovered from COVID-19.

This clone was picked up one time. The J gene is TRBJ1-5, the V gene TRBV2, with a tentative D call TRBD1 (5 bases). CDR3 length equals 14 residues. The germline CDR1 and CDR2 sequences are SNHLY and FYNNEI. Trimming took off 4 bases at V and 9 bases at J, with 16 bases between the two ends. For the CDR3, the DNA is TGTGCCAGCAGTGGCGACAGCCCCCTGGGGCCCCAGCATTTT. Its translation: CASSGDSPLGPQHF.

V usage is TRBV4-3 and J usage is TRBJ1-6, with D possibly TRBD1 on 6 matching bases. This CDR3 spans 15 amino acids. V gave up 4 bases and J gave up 9 bases, with 16 bases separating them. The V gene's germline CDR1 is LGHNA and CDR2 YSLEER. The CDR3 coding sequence is TGCGCCAGCAGCCGCACAGGGATGCCCACTTCACCCCTCCACTTT. It encodes CASSRTGMPTSPLHF.

The rearrangement uses TRBV19 and TRBJ2-5; 9 bases line up with TRBD2. With 5 bases clipped from V and 2 bases from J, the junction kept 6 bases outside the gene matches. Per the germline V gene, CDR1 is LNHDA and CDR2 is SQIVND (reference sequence). The CDR3 has 15 residues. The CDR3 coding sequence is TGTGCCAGTAGTCCCCTAGCGGGGAGACAAGAGACCCAGTACTTC. Its protein is CASSPLAGRQETQYF.

A remark on this clone: Other DNA sequences in this specimen translate into the identical CDR3. The chain joins TRBV28 to TRBJ1-5; 9 bases agree with TRBD1. The CDR3 runs to 14 residues. The germline V gene encodes CDR1 MDHEN and CDR2 SYDVKM. With V trimmed by 6 bases and J by 5 bases, 5 bases remained unmatched. CDR3 sequence reads: CASSPGQGDQPQHF. The CDR3 DNA reads TGTGCCAGCAGCCCGGGACAGGGTGATCAGCCCCAGCATTTT.

In this sample, this clone turned up a few times. This rearrangement joins TRBV16 to TRBJ1-1, with 7 bases that match TRBD1. Germline V lookup: CDR1 KGHSY, CDR2 FQNENV. The CDR3 totals 13 residues. Trimming at V came to 8 bases and at J to 1 base, leaving 4 bases not matched to a gene. CDR3: CASLRDRNTEAFF. The CDR3 bases are TGTGCCAGCCTCCGGGACAGGAACACTGAAGCTTTCTTT.

This clone was detected only a few times. The V call is TRBV19, the J call TRBJ1-5; possibly TRBD1 for D (5 bases). V lost 8 bases, J lost 1 base, and 15 bases lay in between. Germline CDR1 reads LNHDA; CDR2 reads SQIVND (reference sequence). The CDR3 runs to 15 residues. The CDR3 nucleotides are TGTGCCAGTGGCAGGGCCCTATTGAGCAATCAGCCCCAGCATTTT. Protein: CASGRALLSNQPQHF.

The table lists this clone with a few counts. The rearrangement uses TRBV3-1 (or the pseudogene TRBV3-2) and TRBJ2-1, with 7 bases matching TRBD2. Germline V lookup: CDR1 LGHDT, CDR2 YNNKEL (reference sequence). CDR3 length: 14 residues. V lost 4 bases, J lost 9 bases, and 9 bases stayed unmatched. The DNA for the CDR3 is TGTGCCAGCAGCCCCAGCGGGGTCCCGGGTGAGCAGTTCTTC. Its protein product is CASSPSGVPGEQFF.

This clone was observed once. The rearrangement joins TRBV29-1 to TRBJ1-3; D remains unclear. CDR1 is SQVTM, CDR2 ANQGSEA, per germline. Between the trimmed V and J ends, which lost 7 bases and 0 bases, there was a span of 13 bases. This CDR3 is 14 amino acids long. CDR3 region: CSAEGSYSGNTIYF. CDR3 sequence (DNA): TGCAGCGCCGAGGGCAGCTACTCTGGAAACACCATATATTTT.

V gene TRBV6-2 or TRBV6-3 combines with J gene TRBJ2-7; 9 bases fit TRBD2. With V trimmed by 2 bases and J by 4 bases, 3 bases remained unmatched. CDR1 MNHEY and CDR2 SVGEGT come from the germline V gene. The CDR3 spans 14 residues. The CDR3 is CASSYASGEYEQYF. In DNA form, the CDR3 reads TGTGCCAGCAGTTACGCTAGCGGGGAGTACGAGCAGTACTTC.

The chain uses TRBV18 and TRBJ2-7; 9 bases agree with TRBD1. The CDR3 consists of 15 residues. CDR1 is KGHSH, CDR2 LQKENI, per germline. J lost 2 bases, V lost 5 bases, and 7 bases had no gene match. For the CDR3, the DNA is TGTGCCAGCTCAGGCCGACAGGGGGACCCCTACGAGCAGTACTTC. This sequence encodes CASSGRQGDPYEQYF.

The genes are TRBV3-1 (or the pseudogene TRBV3-2) and TRBJ1-3; maybe TRBD1 (6 bases). The CDR3 runs to 14 residues. V lost 6 bases and J 3 bases, leaving 12 bases between the germline ends. Germline CDR1 reads LGHDT; CDR2 reads YNNKEL (reference sequence). CDR3 sequence reads: CASSPVRGGNTIYF. The CDR3, as DNA: TGTGCCAGCAGTCCCGTCAGGGGTGGAAACACCATATATTTT.

The rearrangement links TRBV12-3 or TRBV12-4 to TRBJ1-1; D not resolved. The CDR3 consists of 13 residues. Trimming stripped 5 bases from V and 5 bases from J, with 12 bases between. This CDR3 is CASSGFERTEAFF. In DNA form, the CDR3 reads TGTGCCAGCAGTGGCTTTGAGAGGACTGAAGCTTTCTTT.

The chain joins TRBV2 to TRBJ1-2, with 8 bases identical to TRBD1. Germline CDR1 and CDR2: SNHLY and FYNNEI. The J segment lost 4 bases and the V segment lost 6 bases, leaving 10 bases of the junction unmatched. This CDR3 spans 15 amino acids. The CDR3 nucleotides are TGTGCCAGCAGCCCCGGACAGGGTAGAGGCTATGGCTACACCTTC. The encoded protein is CASSPGQGRGYGYTF.

The CDR3 spells CASSDPSGGAYNEQFF. In nucleotides, the CDR3 is TGTGCCAGCAGTGACCCCAGCGGGGGCGCCTACAATGAGCAGTTCTTC. V and J are TRBV25-1 and TRBJ2-1, with 8 nucleotides matching TRBD2. CDR3 length: 16 amino acids. The junction had 6 bases not matched to a gene; V was cut back by 3 bases and J by 2 bases. The germline V gene has CDR1 MGHDK and CDR2 SYGVNS.

This rearrangement joins TRBV7-2 to TRBJ1-1, with D possibly being TRBD1 (5 bases). The germline V gene encodes CDR1 SGHTA and CDR2 FQGNSA. The CDR3 extends over 17 amino acids. With 7 bases removed from V and 12 bases from J, the gap between germline ends came to 33 bases. The chain's CDR3 is CASTRQRREYTITRTFF. CDR3 sequence (DNA): TGTGCCAGCACCCGACAACGCAGGGAATACACTATCACTCGAACTTTCTTT.

The chain employs TRBV6-2 or TRBV6-3 and TRBJ1-2; tentatively, D is TRBD1 (6 bases). Germline V lookup: CDR1 MNHEY, CDR2 SVGEGT. The CDR3 has 14 amino acids. V was cut by 0 bases and J by 8 bases, with 13 bases left in between. CDR3 nucleotides: TGTGCCAGCAGTTACTCGTGGACAGACGGGGGCTACACCTTC. It codes for CASSYSWTDGGYTF.

This clone appeared once. The chain uses TRBV28 and TRBJ1-1, with D possibly matching TRBD1 (5 bases). Germline V gene sequence: CDR1 MDHEN, CDR2 SYDVKM. V lost 5 bases and J lost 4, with 20 bases in between. This CDR3 comprises 16 residues. CDR3 region: CASSPPTTGLGTEAFF. For the CDR3, the DNA is TGTGCCAGCAGTCCCCCCACTACAGGTTTAGGCACTGAAGCTTTCTTT.

This clone was seen at least ten times. This chain uses TRBV28 with TRBJ2-1; 9 bases are a match to TRBD1. The ends lost 3 bases at V and 0 bases at J; junction bases unmatched: 6. CDR3 length equals 17 residues. Germline-derived CDR1 and CDR2 are MDHEN and SYDVKM. CDR3: CASSLLGGQGSYNEQFF. In DNA form, the CDR3 reads TGTGCCAGCAGTTTGCTGGGGGGACAGGGCTCCTACAATGAGCAGTTCTTC.

The chain's CDR3 is CASSPRGGLDGHTQYF. In DNA form, the CDR3 reads TGTGCCAGCAGCCCCCGGGGGGGGCTGGATGGGCATACGCAGTATTTT. The chain combines TRBV28 with TRBJ2-3, with 8 bases fitting TRBD2. The CDR3 loop spans 16 amino acids. Trimming took 6 bases from V and 7 from J; bases not matched to a gene: 15. Germline V gives CDR1 MDHEN, CDR2 SYDVKM.

The chain combines TRBV6-1 with TRBJ2-7, with a possible D match to TRBD1 (5 bases). CDR3 size: 12 residues. Germline V lookup: CDR1 MNHNS, CDR2 SASEGT. The V end lost 7 bases, the J end lost 2 bases, and 9 bases lay between the germline ends. This CDR3 is CASKGPTYEQYF. DNA for the CDR3: TGTGCCAGCAAGGGGCCCACCTACGAGCAGTACTTC.

In this sample, this clone turned up a few times. Its ends do not fully match the called genes, so a read error is possible. CDR3 region: CASSRGNTGELFF. The CDR3 nucleotides are TGTGCTAGCAGCCGGGGGAACACCGGGGAGCTGTTTTTT. The V and J genes are TRBV7-7 and TRBJ2-2; the D gene is possibly TRBD2 (5 bases). Germline CDR1 is SSHAT and CDR2 is FNYEAQ (reference sequence). This CDR3 contains 13 residues.

The chain is built from TRBV18 and TRBJ2-3; no clear D. The CDR3 is 14 amino acids. V was cut by 4 bases and J by 2 bases, with 10 bases left in between. Germline lookup yields CDR1 KGHSH and CDR2 LQKENI. The DNA for the CDR3 is TGTGCCAGCTCACTGGGCAGTTTCACAGATACGCAGTATTTT. The encoded protein is CASSLGSFTDTQYF. The full variable domain, its missing parts supplied by reference TRBV18 and TRBJ2-3, is NAGVMQNPRHLVRRRGQEARLRCSPMKGHSHVYWYRQLPEEGLKFMVYLQKENIIDESGMPKERFSAEFPKEGPSILRIQQVVRGDSAAYFCASSLGSFTDTQYFGPGTRLTVL.

The chain employs TRBV2 and TRBJ2-2; D might be TRBD1 (6 bases). Germline V gene lookup returns CDR1 SNHLY and CDR2 FYNNEI. V lost 4 bases and J 7 bases, leaving 22 bases between the germline ends. The CDR3 is 17 residues long. Here the CDR3 DNA reads TGTGCCAGCAGTGCCCCCCTAGGGCAGCCCAGGGGCGGGGAGCTGTTTTTT. Protein product: CASSAPLGQPRGGELFF.

This clone occurred once. The rearrangement joins TRBV10-3 to TRBJ2-5; TRBD2 might be the D (7 bases). CDR1 ENHRY and CDR2 SYGVKD come from the germline V gene. There are 14 residues in the CDR3. Between the trimmed V and J ends, which lost 2 bases and 5 bases, there was a span of 12 bases. CDR3 region: CAISEPRGGETQYF. CDR3 sequence (DNA): TGTGCCATCAGTGAGCCAAGGGGGGGGGAGACCCAGTACTTC.